Detailed here is one T cell receptor (beta chain). The germline V gene encodes CDR1 SGHDT and CDR2 YYEEEE. The ends were cut back, 7 bases at V and 6 bases at J, with 21 bases in the middle. The CDR3 contains 15 residues. The data were obtained in a study of shared clonotypes between healthy human individuals. Across the study: The people who gave samples were a couple of women and a few men aged 18 to 49.

The assay used deep level. The table came from immunoSEQ multiplex PCR; TCRdb's copy has only in-frame clones and leaves some out. There are about 2.2 million clones in the sample; approximately 92% occur only once, and approximately 1.7% lies in the top ten. Terminally differentiated effector memory CD45RA+ cells were left out of the naive CD8 fraction, which was CD45RO-negative and positively selected for CCR7. None of the donors, who were healthy HIV-negative adults, had recently had acute infections or vaccinations. The chain couples TRBV5-6 to TRBJ2-3; D is perhaps TRBD2 (6 bases). Sequenced: naive CD8+ T cells from PBMCs. The TCR originated in a man aged 18 to 29 in good health. Some clones in this sample may be carry-over from other donors' samples. The CDR3 DNA is TGTGCCAGCCACTTCTCGCCCCGAGGAGGGGATACGCAGTATTTT. Encoded protein: CASHFSPRGGDTQYF.